This TCR beta chain was found in a study of T cell changes during pregnancy in multiple sclerosis. The germline V gene has CDR1 SGHTA and CDR2 FQGNSA. The V end lost 5 bases, the J end lost 1 base, and 6 bases lay between the germline ends. This CDR3 spans 13 amino acids. The table came from immunoSEQ multiplex PCR; TCRdb's copy has only in-frame clones and leaves some out. This repertoire shows about 59,000 clones, 85% to 90% found once; its top ten account for 0.89%. This receptor was identified in a female donor in good health, enrolled as a control in a pregnancy study. The chain links TRBV7-2 to TRBJ1-3; no clear D gene. Source: peripheral blood, taken in the first trimester of pregnancy. For the CDR3, the DNA is TGTGCCAGCAGCCCCCGTTCTGGAAACACCATATATTTT. Its translation is CASSPRSGNTIYF. Complete variable domain (other parts from reference TRBV7-2 and TRBJ1-3): GAGVSQSPSNKVTEKGKDVELRCDPISGHTALYWYRQSLGQGLEFLIYFQGNSAPDKSGLPSDRFSAERTGGSVSTLTIQRTQQEDSAVYLCASSPRSGNTIYFGEGSWLTVV.